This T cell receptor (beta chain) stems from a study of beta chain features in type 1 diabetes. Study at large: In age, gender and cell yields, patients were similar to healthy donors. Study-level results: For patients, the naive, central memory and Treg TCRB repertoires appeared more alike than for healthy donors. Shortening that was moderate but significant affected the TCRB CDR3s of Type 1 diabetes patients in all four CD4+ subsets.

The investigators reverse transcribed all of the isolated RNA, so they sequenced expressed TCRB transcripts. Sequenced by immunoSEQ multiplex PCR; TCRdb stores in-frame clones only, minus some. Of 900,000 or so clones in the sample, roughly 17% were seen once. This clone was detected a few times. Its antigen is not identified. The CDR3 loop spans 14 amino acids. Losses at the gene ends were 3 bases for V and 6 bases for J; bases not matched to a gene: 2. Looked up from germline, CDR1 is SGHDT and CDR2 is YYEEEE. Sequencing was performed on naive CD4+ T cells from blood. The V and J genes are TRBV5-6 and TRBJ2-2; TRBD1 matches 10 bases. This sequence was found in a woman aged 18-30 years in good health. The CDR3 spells CASSWGTGAGELFF. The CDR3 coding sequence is TGTGCCAGCAGCTGGGGGACAGGGGCCGGGGAGCTGTTTTTT.